These 25 T cell receptor beta chains were all obtained from the same sample, sequenced in a study of beta chain features in type 1 diabetes. Since all of the isolated RNA was reverse transcribed, expressed TCRB transcripts were what got sequenced. TCRdb's table, derived via immunoSEQ multiplex PCR, lists solely in-frame clones and lacks some. In the table there are under 300,000 clones, about 25% of which are singletons. Sequenced: central memory CD4+ T cells from blood. All receptors come from a man in his thirties or forties in good health.

The chain is built from TRBV2 and TRBJ2-1, with unresolved D. Germline CDR1 SNHLY, CDR2 FYNNEI. V lost 6 bases, J lost 7 bases, and 7 bases lay in between. CDR3 size: 11 residues. The CDR3 DNA follows: TGTGCCAGCAGCGGGCGAAATGAGCAGTTCTTC. This translates into CASSGRNEQFF.

The chain carries TRBV6-5 and TRBJ2-1, with D possibly being TRBD1 (6 bases). This CDR3 contains 15 residues. Trimming took off 5 bases at V and 5 bases at J, with 16 bases between the two ends. Germline-derived CDR1 and CDR2 are MNHEY and SVGAGI. CDR3 DNA sequence: TGTGCCAGCAGTCGCCAGGGGACACCTAACAATGAGCAGTTCTTC. This codes for CASSRQGTPNNEQFF.

The chain is built from TRBV29-1 and TRBJ2-7; D possibly corresponds to TRBD1 (6 bases). Germline assignment: CDR1 SQVTM and CDR2 ANQGSEA. The CDR3 is 11 amino acids. V lost 6 bases and J 9 bases, leaving 15 bases between the germline ends. The DNA of the CDR3 is TGCAGCGTGATACAGGGTACGTGGCAGTACTTC. Its translation is CSVIQGTWQYF.

This chain uses TRBV5-4 with TRBJ2-3; 9 bases fit TRBD2. J gave up 3 bases and V 2 bases, and 4 bases lay outside the gene matches. This CDR3 is built from 15 residues. The germline V gene encodes CDR1 SGHNT and CDR2 YYREEE (reference sequence). CDR3 nucleotides: TGTGCCAGCAGCTTTAGCGGGAGTATGACAGATACGCAGTATTTT. This sequence encodes CASSFSGSMTDTQYF.

This clone was seen many times. This chain uses TRBV7-9 with TRBJ1-1; TRBD1 agrees at 9 bases. The V gene end was trimmed by 6 bases and the J gene end by 4 bases; junction bases not matched to a gene: 6. The CDR3 contains 14 residues. The germline CDR1 and CDR2 sequences are SEHNR and FQNEAQ (reference sequence). The CDR3 region has the DNA TGTGCCAGCAGACAAGGACAGGGGAGCACTGAAGCTTTCTTT. Amino acids: CASRQGQGSTEAFF.

V usage is TRBV18 and J usage is TRBJ2-1; 7 nucleotides agree with TRBD1. Losses at the gene ends were 0 bases for V and 0 bases for J; bases not matched to a gene: 2. The CDR3 sequence is 16 residues long. Germline V lookup: CDR1 KGHSH, CDR2 LQKENI. Here the CDR3 DNA reads TGTGCCAGCTCACCACCGGCAGGGGGCTCCTACAATGAGCAGTTCTTC. Amino acids: CASSPPAGGSYNEQFF.

The genes are TRBV5-1 and TRBJ2-5; 7 bases line up with TRBD1. The CDR3 is made up of 15 amino acids. V lost 4 bases to trimming and J lost 1 base; unmatched junction nucleotides: 7. Germline CDR1 SGHRS, CDR2 YFSETQ. CDR3 nucleotide sequence: TGCGCCAGCAGCCCGTGGGACAGCCTCCAAGAGACCCAGTACTTC. Amino acids: CASSPWDSLQETQYF.

This clone has just a few counts. The CDR3 DNA sequence: TGTGCCAGCAGTCGAGCGGGAGGCTTTCAAGAGACCCAGTACTTC. It is translated as CASSRAGGFQETQYF. This chain links TRBV9 with TRBJ2-5; 9 nucleotides line up with TRBD2. V was clipped by 5 bases and J by 2 bases; unmatched bases: 7. Germline loops: CDR1 SGDLS, CDR2 YYNGEE. The CDR3 has 15 amino acids.

The rearrangement links TRBV7-2 to TRBJ2-7, with 16 positions matching TRBD2. CDR3 length equals 16 residues. J gave up 5 bases and V 6 bases, and 7 bases lay outside the gene matches. Germline loops: CDR1 SGHTA, CDR2 FQGNSA. The CDR3 DNA is TGTGCCAGCAGACCGGGACTAGCGGGAGGGTTCGACGAGCAGTACTTC. It yields the protein CASRPGLAGGFDEQYF.

This clone was found a few times. The J gene is TRBJ2-5, the V gene TRBV23-1, with TRBD2 matching over 7 bases. TRBV23-1 carries the ORF label, with uncertain function. This CDR3 contains 17 residues. Losses at the gene ends were 0 bases for V and 0 bases for J; bases not matched to a gene: 7. The CDR3 sequence: CASSQSSARGNQETQYF. CDR3 DNA sequence: TGCGCCAGCAGTCAATCCTCCGCGCGGGGGAACCAAGAGACCCAGTACTTC.

This clone was counted between two and nine times. This chain connects TRBV7-2 to TRBJ2-1, with D unresolved. Trimming left V 0 bases short and J 2 bases short, with 8 bases between. The V gene's germline CDR1 is SGHTA and CDR2 FQGNSA. The CDR3 has 15 residues. CDR3 sequence reads: CASSLAQTAYNEQFF. CDR3 in DNA: TGTGCCAGCAGCTTAGCACAGACTGCCTACAATGAGCAGTTCTTC.

The table lists this clone with a few counts. This CDR3 reads CASSFPPGGSKNIQYF. The CDR3 DNA is TGTGCCAGCAGCTTCCCCCCGGGGGGCAGCAAAAACATTCAGTACTTC. This chain joins TRBV7-2 and TRBJ2-4, with D possibly matching TRBD2 (7 bases). Deletions cut 3 bases from V and 3 bases from J, with 15 bases between. Germline CDR1 and CDR2: SGHTA and FQGNSA. This CDR3 has 16 residues. Supplemented by reference TRBV7-2 and TRBJ2-4, the full variable domain reads GAGVSQSPSNKVTEKGKDVELRCDPISGHTALYWYRQSLGQGLEFLIYFQGNSAPDKSGLPSDRFSAERTGGSVSTLTIQRTQQEDSAVYLCASSFPPGGSKNIQYFGAGTRLSVL.

Many counts were recorded for this clone. CDR3 protein: CASSLSAGSTDTQYF. The CDR3 DNA sequence: TGTGCCAGCAGCTTGTCTGCGGGAAGCACAGATACGCAGTATTTT. The genes are TRBV5-4 and TRBJ2-3, with a tentative D call TRBD2 (6 bases). Germline V gene sequence: CDR1 SGHNT, CDR2 YYREEE (reference sequence). The CDR3 covers 15 residues. Trimming took 1 base from V and 0 from J, leaving 9 bases between them.

The chain recombines TRBV11-3 with TRBJ2-1, with 8 bases lining up with TRBD1. With 3 bases clipped from V and 8 bases from J, the junction kept 3 bases outside the gene matches. CDR3 length: 13 amino acids. Germline values: CDR1 SGHNT, CDR2 YENEEA. The CDR3 reads CASSFGQGDEQFF. CDR3 sequence (DNA): TGTGCCAGCAGCTTCGGACAGGGCGATGAGCAGTTCTTC.

CDR3 residues: CASSVVGLSGANVLTF. CDR3 sequence (DNA): TGTGCCAGCAGTGTGGTTGGCCTCTCTGGGGCCAACGTCCTGACTTTC. V and J are TRBV6-1 and TRBJ2-6; D uncertain. There are 16 residues in the CDR3. CDR1 is MNHNS and CDR2 is SASEGT in the germline V gene. V was pared by 4 bases and J by 0 bases, with 10 bases between.

V gene TRBV6-5 combines with J gene TRBJ2-7; either TRBD1 or TRBD2 may supply D (5 bases each). Germline V gene data show CDR1 as MNHEY and CDR2 as SVGAGI. The CDR3 is 15 residues long. V lost 6 bases, J lost 1 base, and 16 bases lay in between. This CDR3 reads CASSQTGTHSYEQYF. The CDR3 region has the DNA TGTGCCAGCAGCCAGACCGGGACCCATTCCTACGAGCAGTACTTC.

V and J are TRBV19 and TRBJ1-5; the match to TRBD1 covers 9 bases. The CDR3 covers 15 residues. Trimming cost V 8 bases and J 6 bases; bases outside gene matches: 11. In germline, CDR1 is LNHDA, CDR2 SQIVND (reference sequence). CDR3 nucleotides: TGTGCCAGTGCTACCCTGGGACAGGGAGGTCAGCCCCAGCATTTT. As protein: CASATLGQGGQPQHF.

This chain links TRBV29-1 with TRBJ2-5; TRBD1 matches 8 bases. Germline assignment: CDR1 SQVTM and CDR2 ANQGSEA. The CDR3 sequence is 14 residues long. Losses at the gene ends were 7 bases for V and 4 bases for J; bases not matched to a gene: 11. The DNA for the CDR3 is TGCAGCGCCTCAGGGGGCGCGGGTGGAGAGACCCAGTACTTC. Protein sequence: CSASGGAGGETQYF.

The V and J genes are TRBV27 and TRBJ2-3, with D maybe TRBD2 (6 bases). Germline V gene data show CDR1 as MNHEY and CDR2 as SMNVEV (reference sequence). V was cut by 1 base and J by 1 base, with 12 bases left in between. This CDR3 contains 16 residues. The CDR3 coding sequence is TGTGCCAGCAGTTTATATTGGCGGGGCGGCACAGATACGCAGTATTTT. Protein: CASSLYWRGGTDTQYF.

The chain joins TRBV7-2 to TRBJ2-1; D gene unclear. This CDR3 comprises 16 residues. V shed 1 base and J shed 2 bases, with 12 bases lying between them. Germline V gene lookup returns CDR1 SGHTA and CDR2 FQGNSA. Here the CDR3 reads CASSLGASRTYNEQFF. The CDR3 bases are TGTGCCAGCAGCTTAGGGGCCAGCAGGACCTACAATGAGCAGTTCTTC.

This clone was detected only a few times. The chain couples TRBV5-4 to TRBJ2-1; 7 bases are a match to TRBD1. This CDR3 is 13 amino acids long. CDR1 SGHNT and CDR2 YYREEE come from the germline V gene (reference sequence). V shed 4 bases, J shed 8 bases, and the junction held 6 bases outside the gene matches. The CDR3 DNA reads TGTGCCAGCAGCCTCTACAGGGGAGATGAGCAGTTCTTC. This translates into CASSLYRGDEQFF.

The chain combines TRBV7-2 with TRBJ1-2, with TRBD1 matching over 10 bases. The CDR3 totals 15 residues. Trimming removed 5 bases from V and 4 bases from J; junction bases left unmatched: 7. Germline loops: CDR1 SGHTA, CDR2 FQGNSA. CDR3 region: CASSPGQGMGYGYTF. The CDR3 DNA reads TGTGCCAGCAGCCCGGGACAGGGGATGGGCTATGGCTACACCTTC. The full variable domain, with the rest looked up from reference TRBV7-2 and TRBJ1-2, is GAGVSQSPSNKVTEKGKDVELRCDPISGHTALYWYRQSLGQGLEFLIYFQGNSAPDKSGLPSDRFSAERTGGSVSTLTIQRTQQEDSAVYLCASSPGQGMGYGYTFGSGTRLTVV.

A single count supports this clone. This chain joins TRBV2 and TRBJ2-4; 12 bases align to TRBD1. This CDR3 is built from 16 residues. The germline gives CDR1 SNHLY, CDR2 FYNNEI. Unmatched junction bases numbered 6, after V lost 7 bases and J lost 2 bases. The CDR3 region has the DNA TGTGCCAGCAAGAGGGGACAGGGGGCGACCAAAAACATTCAGTACTTC. It translates to CASKRGQGATKNIQYF.

This clone was seen a few times. The J gene is TRBJ1-5, the V gene TRBV30; D unclear. V was clipped by 2 bases and J by 2 bases, with 10 bases between them. The CDR3 is 14 residues long. Germline values: CDR1 GTSNPN, CDR2 SVGIG (reference sequence). This CDR3 reads CAWSLFSGNQPQHF. The CDR3 DNA reads as TGTGCCTGGAGTCTTTTCAGCGGCAATCAGCCCCAGCATTTT.

This clone has just one count. The chain combines TRBV19 with TRBJ2-3; 8 bases align to TRBD2. Germline CDR1 and CDR2: LNHDA and SQIVND (reference sequence). The CDR3 length is 16 residues. V gave up 6 bases and J gave up 2 bases; unmatched junction bases: 10. Here the CDR3 reads CASSSLGGGNTDTQYF. The CDR3 DNA reads as TGTGCCAGTAGCTCCCTCGGCGGGGGGAACACAGATACGCAGTATTTT. Variable domain in full (rest from reference TRBV19 and TRBJ2-3): DGGITQSPKYLFRKEGQNVTLSCEQNLNHDAMYWYRQDPGQGLRLIYYSQIVNDFQKGDIAEGYSVSREKKESFPLTVTSAQKNPTAFYLCASSSLGGGNTDTQYFGPGTRLTVL.